These 28 T cell receptor beta chains were all obtained from the same sample, sequenced in a study of T cell responses to AZD1222 COVID-19 vaccine. The data were produced by immunoSEQ multiplex PCR, yet TCRdb's version contains in-frame clones alone and is incomplete. This sample has tens of thousands of clones, with around 91% found just once. The sample in question was peripheral blood, obtained on day 0 of MenACWY control vaccination. The source of these receptors is an adult in good health.

This chain uses TRBV6-2 or TRBV6-3 with TRBJ2-7; perhaps TRBD1 as D (5 bases). Germline CDR1 reads MNHEY; CDR2 reads SVGEGT. Trimming pared 2 bases from V and 1 base from J, leaving 12 bases between. The CDR3 extends over 15 amino acids. This CDR3 is CASSYPQGRSYEQYF. CDR3 sequence (DNA): TGTGCCAGCAGTTACCCCCAGGGTCGTTCCTACGAGCAGTACTTC.

The CDR3 DNA is TGTGCCAGTACCCCAGACCTAACACCTAATGGCTACACCTTC. As protein: CASTPDLTPNGYTF. This chain joins TRBV19 and TRBJ1-2; no reliable D call. The CDR3 loop spans 14 amino acids. Trimming removed 7 bases at V and 6 bases at J, with 18 bases between. Germline CDR1 is LNHDA and CDR2 is SQIVND (reference sequence).

The gene calls are TRBV28 and TRBJ1-2, with 8 bases matching TRBD1. Germline values: CDR1 MDHEN, CDR2 SYDVKM. Germline trimming cut 5 bases from V and 3 bases from J; bases unmatched to any gene: 5. The CDR3 is 14 amino acids. CDR3 coding DNA: TGTGCCAGCAGTACCAACAGGGGGTACTATGGCTACACCTTC. As protein: CASSTNRGYYGYTF.

This clone was seen a few times. The chain carries TRBV24-1 and TRBJ1-2, with 8 bases identical to TRBD1. The ends lost 2 bases at V and 7 bases at J; junction bases unmatched: 5. The CDR3 loop spans 14 amino acids. In germline, CDR1 is KGHDR, CDR2 SFDVKD. CDR3 bases: TGTGCCACCAGTGATTCGGACAGGGTCGGTGGCTACACCTTC. It specifies CATSDSDRVGGYTF.

This chain joins TRBV6-6 and TRBJ1-3; possibly TRBD1 for D (5 bases). The CDR3 loop spans 15 amino acids. CDR1 is MNHNY and CDR2 is SVGAGI in the germline V gene (reference sequence). V lost 5 bases, J lost 0 bases, and 11 bases lay in between. DNA of the CDR3: TGTGCCAGCAGTCCGACGGGACTCTCTGGAAACACCATATATTTT. As protein: CASSPTGLSGNTIYF.

The CDR3: CASSSIVGTIYF. The CDR3 DNA is TGTGCCAGCAGTAGTATAGTAGGCACCATATATTTT. The chain combines TRBV12-3 or TRBV12-4 with TRBJ1-3; D uncertain. The CDR3 covers 12 residues. V was trimmed by 5 bases and J by 9 bases, leaving 11 bases between them.

This clone was seen a single time. The rearrangement joins TRBV5-1 to TRBJ2-7; D is undetermined. The CDR3 covers 15 residues. Germline CDR1 and CDR2: SGHRS and YFSETQ. Trimming left V 0 bases short and J 0 bases short, with 10 bases between. The CDR3 loop is CASSLAGGSSYEQYF. The DNA for the CDR3 is TGCGCCAGCAGCTTGGCCGGCGGAAGCTCCTACGAGCAGTACTTC.

This clone was detected only once. This chain connects TRBV7-9 to TRBJ2-3, with 13 positions matching TRBD2. J was trimmed by 0 bases and V by 5 bases; bases with no gene match: 8. The CDR3 contains 18 residues. Germline loops: CDR1 SEHNR, CDR2 FQNEAQ (reference sequence). The CDR3 protein is CASSRLAGGSASTDTQYF. The CDR3 DNA sequence: TGTGCCAGCAGCCGACTAGCGGGGGGCTCAGCTAGCACAGATACGCAGTATTTT.

The rearrangement joins TRBV6-2 or TRBV6-3 to TRBJ2-3, with D possibly TRBD2 on 6 matching bases. Germline CDR1 MNHEY, CDR2 SVGEGT. This CDR3 region has 15 residues. Trimming stripped 4 bases from V and 3 bases from J, with 14 bases between. CDR3 in DNA: TGTGCCAGCAGTTCCCTTAGCGGTGGAACAGATACGCAGTATTTT. Amino acids: CASSSLSGGTDTQYF.

The rearrangement uses TRBV5-1 and TRBJ1-1; maybe TRBD1 (5 bases). V lost 0 bases and J 0 bases, leaving 15 bases between the germline ends. Germline V gene lookup returns CDR1 SGHRS and CDR2 YFSETQ. This CDR3 region has 17 residues. CDR3 amino acids: CASSLASGGPMNTEAFF. CDR3 in DNA: TGCGCCAGCAGCTTGGCCAGCGGGGGTCCTATGAACACTGAAGCTTTCTTT.

The gene calls are TRBV6-1 and TRBJ1-2; D possibly corresponds to TRBD1 (5 bases). V lost 1 base, J lost 0 bases, and 12 bases lay in between. The CDR3 spans 16 residues. Germline V gene sequence: CDR1 MNHNS, CDR2 SASEGT. DNA for the CDR3: TGTGCCAGCAGTGAAGGTCAGGGCAACGCTAACTATGGCTACACCTTC. Translated, it gives CASSEGQGNANYGYTF.

The chain links TRBV24-1 to TRBJ2-5; D is unclear. Germline V lookup: CDR1 KGHDR, CDR2 SFDVKD. The CDR3 is 12 residues long. Trimming cost V 0 bases and J 5 bases, with 3 bases left between them. This CDR3 is CATSDLLETQYF. For the CDR3, the DNA is TGTGCCACCAGTGATTTGCTGGAGACCCAGTACTTC.

The V gene is TRBV11-2, the J gene TRBJ1-1; TRBD1 is a possible D gene (6 bases). V dropped 5 bases and J dropped 4 bases, with 23 bases sitting between them. CDR1 and CDR2 from the germline V gene are SGHAT and FQNNGV. This CDR3 contains 17 residues. CDR3 nucleotide sequence: TGTGCCAGCAGCCGCGAGGCTACCTTAGGGGGTCGCACTGAAGCTTTCTTT. Protein product: CASSREATLGGRTEAFF.

This chain links TRBV28 with TRBJ1-4; D ambiguous. Looked up from germline, CDR1 is MDHEN and CDR2 is SYDVKM. The length of the CDR3 is 15 residues. Trimming left V 7 bases short and J 5 bases short, with 17 bases between. This CDR3 reads CASTNWAVGNEKLFF. Written as DNA, the CDR3 is TGTGCCAGCACTAACTGGGCGGTCGGGAATGAAAAACTGTTTTTT.

The chain couples TRBV15 to TRBJ2-3, with D possibly being TRBD1 or TRBD2 (6 bases each). The V and J ends lost 5 bases and 0 bases respectively, with 15 bases between them. CDR1 is LNHNV, CDR2 YYDKDF, per germline (reference sequence). The CDR3 is 16 residues long. CDR3 region: CATSVGGGSSTDTQYF. The CDR3 DNA follows: TGTGCCACCAGCGTTGGAGGGGGGTCTAGCACAGATACGCAGTATTTT.

As DNA, the CDR3 is TGTGCCAGCAGTCCCGGGACAGGGGACAATGAGCAGTTCTTC. It encodes CASSPGTGDNEQFF. The chain has TRBV6-5 and TRBJ2-1; the match to TRBD1 covers 10 bases. Germline V gene data show CDR1 as MNHEY and CDR2 as SVGAGI. V trimming: 5 bases; J trimming: 5 bases; junction bases outside the gene matches: 3. CDR3 size: 14 residues.

This sequence joins TRBV24-1 and TRBJ2-5; D is possibly TRBD1 (5 bases). V was clipped by 4 bases and J by 5 bases, with 16 bases between them. Per the germline V gene, CDR1 is KGHDR and CDR2 is SFDVKD. This CDR3 is built from 15 residues. CDR3: CATSDPDRFDETQYF. In nucleotides, the CDR3 is TGTGCCACCAGTGACCCCGACAGATTTGATGAGACCCAGTACTTC.

The chain has TRBV7-3 and TRBJ2-1; possible D gene TRBD2, 8 bases. Germline V gene sequence: CDR1 SGHTA, CDR2 FQGTGA. The CDR3 consists of 15 residues. The V end was cut by 4 bases, the J end by 9 bases, with 19 bases between. The CDR3 sequence is CASSSPREGAGEQFF. The CDR3 DNA reads TGTGCCAGCAGCTCCCCCCGGGAGGGGGCCGGTGAGCAGTTCTTC.

This chain connects TRBV19 to TRBJ1-1, with a weak D call TRBD1 (5 bases). The V gene lost 6 bases and the J gene lost 0 bases, with 23 bases spanning the gap. The CDR3 totals 18 residues. Germline loops: CDR1 LNHDA, CDR2 SQIVND (reference sequence). Here the CDR3 DNA reads TGTGCCAGTAGCCCCGACCGGGGAGGGGCTTGGGTGAACACTGAAGCTTTCTTT. Amino acids: CASSPDRGGAWVNTEAFF.

This chain links TRBV6-1 with TRBJ2-3; no clear D gene. Trimming cost V 2 bases and J 0 bases, with 6 bases left between them. There are 14 residues in the CDR3. Per germline, CDR1 MNHNS and CDR2 SASEGT. CDR3 DNA: TGTGCCAGCAGTGAACTGACTAGCACAGATACGCAGTATTTT. Protein product: CASSELTSTDTQYF.

The rearrangement uses TRBV29-1 and TRBJ2-1; the D gene is possibly TRBD2 (7 bases). Trimming left V 4 bases short and J 5 bases short, with 21 bases between. Germline V gene sequence: CDR1 SQVTM, CDR2 ANQGSEA. The CDR3 length is 16 residues. The CDR3 reads CSVVPYPGGGNNEQFF. The CDR3, as DNA: TGCAGCGTTGTTCCCTACCCGGGGGGCGGAAACAATGAGCAGTTCTTC.

V is TRBV10-3 and J is TRBJ1-2; unclear D gene. Looked up from germline, CDR1 is ENHRY and CDR2 is SYGVKD. Trimming cost V 5 bases and J 3 bases, with 4 bases left between them. The CDR3 sequence is 11 residues long. In DNA, the CDR3 is TGTGCCATCAGTACACACTATGGCTACACCTTC. This codes for CAISTHYGYTF.

The CDR3 sequence is CASSPISGQGISGANVLTF. The DNA of the CDR3 is TGTGCCAGCAGCCCTATTTCGGGACAGGGCATCTCTGGGGCCAACGTCCTGACTTTC. The gene calls are TRBV9 and TRBJ2-6; 9 nucleotides line up with TRBD1. This CDR3 comprises 19 residues. J gave up 0 bases and V 4 bases, and 11 bases lay outside the gene matches. Germline CDR1 SGDLS, CDR2 YYNGEE.

The V call is TRBV15, the J call TRBJ2-5; D not resolved. The CDR3 sequence is 13 residues long. Germline values: CDR1 LNHNV, CDR2 YYDKDF (reference sequence). V lost 2 bases and J 5 bases, leaving 9 bases between the germline ends. CDR3 region: CATSRQNGETQYF. As DNA, the CDR3 is TGTGCCACCAGCAGACAGAATGGGGAGACCCAGTACTTC.

Details on this clone: Distinct nucleotide sequences in the sample also encode this CDR3. This chain connects TRBV11-2 to TRBJ2-7; D uncertain. Germline assignment: CDR1 SGHAT and CDR2 FQNNGV. Between the trimmed V and J ends, which lost 2 bases and 3 bases, there was a span of 5 bases. This CDR3 region has 12 residues. As DNA, the CDR3 is TGTGCCAGCAGCTTATCGGACTACGAGCAGTACTTC. It encodes CASSLSDYEQYF.

The chain recombines TRBV28 with TRBJ1-4, with no clear D. The germline CDR1 and CDR2 sequences are MDHEN and SYDVKM. Trimming took 7 bases from V and 0 from J, leaving 12 bases between them. The CDR3 contains 15 residues. The CDR3 sequence: CASKGPSTTNEKLFF. The CDR3 DNA reads TGTGCCAGCAAGGGTCCTTCAACAACTAATGAAAAACTGTTTTTT.

The V gene is TRBV28, the J gene TRBJ1-6, with a tentative D call TRBD1 (5 bases). Germline V gives CDR1 MDHEN, CDR2 SYDVKM. This CDR3 has 15 amino acids. Trimming removed 2 bases at V and 5 bases at J, with 10 bases between. CDR3 residues: CASSLGDRDNSPLHF. The CDR3 region has the DNA TGTGCCAGCAGTTTAGGAGACAGAGATAATTCACCCCTCCACTTT.

This chain uses TRBV6-1 with TRBJ1-5; 7 nucleotides agree with TRBD1. V was clipped by 2 bases and J by 3 bases; unmatched bases: 4. CDR1 is MNHNS and CDR2 is SASEGT in the germline V gene. The CDR3 length is 15 residues. Written as DNA, the CDR3 is TGTGCCAGCAGTGAACAGGGGGTAGCCAATCAGCCCCAGCATTTT. Amino acids: CASSEQGVANQPQHF.